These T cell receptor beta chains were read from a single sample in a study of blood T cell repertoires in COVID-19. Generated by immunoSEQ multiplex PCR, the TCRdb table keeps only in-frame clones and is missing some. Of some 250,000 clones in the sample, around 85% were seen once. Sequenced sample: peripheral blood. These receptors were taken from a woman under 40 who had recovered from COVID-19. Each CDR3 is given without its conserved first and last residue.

CDR3 protein: ASNDRGPGEKLF
V gene: TRBV12-1

CDR3 protein: ASSPTTGEETQY
V gene: TRBV18

CDR3 protein: ASSLASGREAF
V gene: TRBV7-2

CDR3 protein: ASSLSRIQETQY
V gene: TRBV7-6

CDR3 protein: ASSQDGGGTQQY
V gene: TRBV4-3

CDR3 protein: ASSLQGQNTGELF
V gene: TRBV5-1

CDR3 protein: ASSSISSDSPSGNTIY
V gene: TRBV7-9

CDR3 protein: ASSRSGGALHNEQF
V gene: TRBV3-1/TRBV3-2

CDR3 protein: ATSSGVGPYNEQF
V gene: TRBV15

CDR3 protein: ASSVWTGQEPNQPQH
V gene: TRBV27

CDR3 protein: ASSQVLASGGVSNEQF
V gene: TRBV4-2

CDR3 protein: ASSLTGSTDTQY
V gene: TRBV5-1

CDR3 protein: ASSWVGMNTEAF
V gene: TRBV6-5

CDR3 protein: ASSTLGGSEQY
V gene: TRBV5-1

CDR3 protein: ASSHSRGGEETQY
V gene: TRBV5-1